This is a list of T cell receptor beta chains from one sample in a study of blood T cell repertoires in COVID-19. The assay was immunoSEQ multiplex PCR, and TCRdb's table has in-frame clones only and misses some. Of 350,000 or so clones in the sample, around nine tenths were seen once. Sequenced: PBMCs or T cells enriched from blood (not recorded which). The source of these receptors is a woman in her 30s who had been exposed to COVID-19. Both conserved end residues are part of each CDR3. Each record gives: J gene, V gene, CDR3 protein.

J: TRBJ2-5; V: TRBV11-3; CDR3: CASSLPLLAGVGETQYF
J: TRBJ1-2; V: TRBV5-1; CDR3: CASSPQPGGYGYTF
J: TRBJ2-1; V: TRBV9; CDR3: CASNSLAGVGNEQFF
J: TRBJ1-2; V: TRBV14; CDR3: CASSPRTGDGYTF
J: TRBJ2-2; V: TRBV24-1; CDR3: CATSGWREGLDTGELFF
J: TRBJ2-3; V: TRBV30; CDR3: CAWSGLATDTQYF
J: TRBJ2-2; V: TRBV12-3/TRBV12-4; CDR3: CASSFSFTGELFF
J: TRBJ1-5; V: TRBV6-5; CDR3: CASSSLTQQPQHF
J: TRBJ1-1; V: TRBV9; CDR3: CASSVSPGQQNTEAFF
J: TRBJ1-1; V: TRBV24-1; CDR3: CATRTSTGSSSEAFF
J: TRBJ2-5; V: TRBV28; CDR3: CASSLWGGTQETQYF
J: TRBJ2-2; V: TRBV15; CDR3: CATSRGRSSGRAGTGELFF
J: TRBJ2-5; V: TRBV5-4; CDR3: CASSLGLAGEVGTQYF
J: TRBJ2-7; V: TRBV11-3; CDR3: CASSTLDWFSYEQYF
J: TRBJ2-5; V: TRBV3-1/TRBV3-2; CDR3: CASSQPIAYGTGETQYF
J: TRBJ1-6; V: TRBV5-1; CDR3: CASSLGSSWPLNLDF
J: TRBJ1-2; V: TRBV29-1; CDR3: CSVGTGIDGYTF
J: TRBJ1-3; V: TRBV9; CDR3: CASSVASDRVNTIYF
J: TRBJ2-2; V: TRBV7-3; CDR3: CASSPSGANTGELFF
J: TRBJ2-2; V: TRBV9; CDR3: CASSAGQTNTGELFF
J: TRBJ2-5; V: TRBV15; CDR3: CATSKTSGFGGETQYF
J: TRBJ1-2; V: TRBV7-9; CDR3: CASSLAGANYGYTF
J: TRBJ2-1; V: TRBV9; CDR3: CASSATRTGTSENNEQFF
J: TRBJ1-1; V: TRBV3-1/TRBV3-2; CDR3: CASSRGGGSTEAFF
J: TRBJ2-3; V: TRBV7-6; CDR3: CASSSPGEDTQYF
J: TRBJ2-1; V: TRBV15; CDR3: CATSRDLGLAGGGNEQFF
J: TRBJ1-2; V: TRBV3-1/TRBV3-2; CDR3: CASSQDIAYGYTF
J: TRBJ2-6; V: TRBV19; CDR3: CASSIKGQPGANVLTF
J: TRBJ1-5; V: TRBV19; CDR3: CASTQRREGNQPQHF
J: TRBJ1-1; V: TRBV4-1; CDR3: CASSHLVLGGTEAFF
J: TRBJ2-3; V: TRBV7-8; CDR3: CASSLAARLASHTDTQYF
J: TRBJ2-1; V: TRBV7-6; CDR3: CASSLAGWRDSSYNEQFF
J: TRBJ2-1; V: TRBV7-3; CDR3: CASSQSGSGGQFF
J: TRBJ2-3; V: TRBV29-1; CDR3: CSGRLLLTDTQYF
J: TRBJ1-3; V: TRBV4-1; CDR3: CASSQDVSSGNTIYF
J: TRBJ2-1; V: TRBV7-9; CDR3: CASSSYDTLTSGRAHEQFF
J: TRBJ2-2; V: TRBV5-6; CDR3: CASSLARTVFTGELFF
J: TRBJ1-2; V: TRBV19; CDR3: CASSITSPRHYGYTF
J: TRBJ1-5; V: TRBV19; CDR3: CASIGLTGVNQPQHF
J: TRBJ1-5; V: TRBV2; CDR3: CASTLDRGEQPQHF
J: TRBJ2-7; V: TRBV16; CDR3: CASSQSPGTSGTYEQYF
J: TRBJ1-5; V: TRBV19; CDR3: CASSSDRGLSGGNQPQHF
J: TRBJ2-1; V: TRBV2; CDR3: CASSLLSGRIGEQFF
J: TRBJ1-1; V: TRBV5-4; CDR3: CASRAGTGNTEAFF
J: TRBJ2-2; V: TRBV24-1; CDR3: CATASVGSGTGELFF
J: TRBJ2-3; V: TRBV29-1; CDR3: CSGGQGADTQYF
J: TRBJ2-3; V: TRBV3-1/TRBV3-2; CDR3: CASSQDSHTQYF